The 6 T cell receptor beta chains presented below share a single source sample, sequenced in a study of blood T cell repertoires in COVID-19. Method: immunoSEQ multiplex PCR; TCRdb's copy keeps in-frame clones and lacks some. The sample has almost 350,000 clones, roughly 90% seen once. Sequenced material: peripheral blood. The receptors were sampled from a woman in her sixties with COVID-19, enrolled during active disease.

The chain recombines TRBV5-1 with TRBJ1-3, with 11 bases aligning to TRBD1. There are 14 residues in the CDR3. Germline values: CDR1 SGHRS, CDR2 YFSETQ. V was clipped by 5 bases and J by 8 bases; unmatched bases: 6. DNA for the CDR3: TGCGCCAGCAGACCGGGACAGGGGGGTTACACCATATATTTT. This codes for CASRPGQGGYTIYF.

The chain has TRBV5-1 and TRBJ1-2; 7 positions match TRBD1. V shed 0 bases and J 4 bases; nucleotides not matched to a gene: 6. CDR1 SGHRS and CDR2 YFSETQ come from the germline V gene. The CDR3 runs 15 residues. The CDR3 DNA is TGCGCCAGCAGCTTGGCATTGACAGGGACCTATGGCTACACCTTC. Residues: CASSLALTGTYGYTF.

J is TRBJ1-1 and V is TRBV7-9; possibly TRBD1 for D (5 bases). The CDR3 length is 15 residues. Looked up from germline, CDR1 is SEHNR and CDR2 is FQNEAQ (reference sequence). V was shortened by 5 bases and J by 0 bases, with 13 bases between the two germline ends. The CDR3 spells CASSPRQLMNTEAFF. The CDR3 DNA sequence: TGTGCCAGCAGCCCCAGACAGCTCATGAACACTGAAGCTTTCTTT.

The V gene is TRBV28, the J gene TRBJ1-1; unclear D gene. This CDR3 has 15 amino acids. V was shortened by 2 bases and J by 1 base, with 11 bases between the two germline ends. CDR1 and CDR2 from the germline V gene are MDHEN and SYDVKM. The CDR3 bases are TGTGCCAGCAGTTTACGCCCCGTAGAGAACACTGAAGCTTTCTTT. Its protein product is CASSLRPVENTEAFF. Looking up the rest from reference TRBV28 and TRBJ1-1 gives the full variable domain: DVKVTQSSRYLVKRTGEKVFLECVQDMDHENMFWYRQDPGLGLRLIYFSYDVKMKEKGDIPEGYSVSREKKERFSLILESASTNQTSMYLCASSLRPVENTEAFFGQGTRLTVV.

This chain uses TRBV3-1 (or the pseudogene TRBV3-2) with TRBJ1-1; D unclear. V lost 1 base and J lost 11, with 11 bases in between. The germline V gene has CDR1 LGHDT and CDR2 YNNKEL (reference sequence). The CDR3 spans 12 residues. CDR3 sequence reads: CASSQGPVGAFF. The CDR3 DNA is TGTGCCAGCAGCCAAGGTCCGGTTGGTGCTTTCTTT.

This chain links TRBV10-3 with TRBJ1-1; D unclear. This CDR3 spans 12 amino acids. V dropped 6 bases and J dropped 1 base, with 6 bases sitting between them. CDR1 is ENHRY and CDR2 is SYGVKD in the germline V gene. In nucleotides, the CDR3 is TGTGCCATCAGGGGAGGGAACACTGAAGCTTTCTTT. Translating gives CAIRGGNTEAFF.